This record covers a single T cell receptor beta chain. The specificity of this receptor is unknown. Library creation used the immunoSEQ multiplex PCR assay. TCRbeta CDR3 sequencing was carried out by Adaptive Biotechnologies. Per the source publication's procedure: Repertoire similarity used the Chao-modified Jaccard index and median clonotype overlap from 200 random subsamples at equal sample size. The similarity analyses were based on either productive nucleotide sequences or amino acid sequences translated in silico. Repertoires were compared using hierarchical clustering with single linkage and t-SNE, both based on Chao-modified Jaccard distances. Repertoire diversity was quantified with the Renyi index, after sample size normalisation, across a range of alpha values. What TCRdb holds here is the immuneACCESS table cut down to in-frame rearrangements. Part of the clones is not present; checked against another copy, under half of the missing clones reflect an unresolved V gene, and the others are unexplained. Clone size and the V and J calls come from that table; the DNA yielded D and trimming. The table held for this sample gives approximately 10,000 clones. The ten most abundant clones make up just over 0.9% of the sample.

TCR repertoire donors were some 11 juvenile idiopathic arthritis patients with active disease who had not reached inactive disease, 3 polyarticular and 8 oligoarticular. The TCR-sequenced patients had a median age of approximately 11 years (range roughly 2.1-22.9) and median disease duration of roughly seven years (range 0.2-19.1). Samples for TCR repertoire analysis were collected at two centres in Italy. Peripheral blood mononuclear cells were separated on a Histopaque-1077 density gradient and then cryopreserved in approximately 90% FCS with about 10% DMSO. The source of the sample is a study of synovial regulatory T cells in juvenile arthritis (dated by TCRdb to about 2015). The study in broad terms: Of the sequenced patients, several received methotrexate, one received methotrexate plus infliximab, three were therapy-naive, and one had no treatment information. The study compared TCRbeta CDR3 repertoires of blood iaTreg cells, other blood Treg cells and synovial fluid Treg cells from matched patient samples. Effector T cell subsets from the study cohort were also sequenced for comparisons, but the Treg dataset by itself includes only blood Treg cells and synovial fluid Treg cells. The TCR repertoire comparisons covered Treg and Teff subsets from over ten JIA patients with active disease.

The CDR1 and CDR2 encoded by the germline V gene (reference sequence) are DFQATT and SNEGSKA. From cysteine to phenylalanine, the CDR3 is 11 amino acids long. The entry carries no DNA sequence. Overall study outcomes, separate from this receptor: More CDR3 sequences were shared by synovial Treg cells with iaTreg cells than with other blood Treg cells, and a closer relation was confirmed by Chao-Jaccard similarity. Across patients, iaTreg TCR repertoires were largely private and overlapped partially with synovial Teff repertoires and blood CPL repertoires. Compared with other blood Treg cells, blood iaTreg cells had lower TCR diversity, a finding consistent with antigen-driven expansion.

This receptor was obtained from a donor younger than 35 with juvenile idiopathic arthritis. The rearranged segments are TRBV20-1 and TRBJ1-1. Sequenced: Treg cells from blood. The label giving this sample's cell subset or site can be read as: remaining (HLA-DR-negative) circulating blood Treg cells. The CDR3 protein: CSAPMNTEAFF.